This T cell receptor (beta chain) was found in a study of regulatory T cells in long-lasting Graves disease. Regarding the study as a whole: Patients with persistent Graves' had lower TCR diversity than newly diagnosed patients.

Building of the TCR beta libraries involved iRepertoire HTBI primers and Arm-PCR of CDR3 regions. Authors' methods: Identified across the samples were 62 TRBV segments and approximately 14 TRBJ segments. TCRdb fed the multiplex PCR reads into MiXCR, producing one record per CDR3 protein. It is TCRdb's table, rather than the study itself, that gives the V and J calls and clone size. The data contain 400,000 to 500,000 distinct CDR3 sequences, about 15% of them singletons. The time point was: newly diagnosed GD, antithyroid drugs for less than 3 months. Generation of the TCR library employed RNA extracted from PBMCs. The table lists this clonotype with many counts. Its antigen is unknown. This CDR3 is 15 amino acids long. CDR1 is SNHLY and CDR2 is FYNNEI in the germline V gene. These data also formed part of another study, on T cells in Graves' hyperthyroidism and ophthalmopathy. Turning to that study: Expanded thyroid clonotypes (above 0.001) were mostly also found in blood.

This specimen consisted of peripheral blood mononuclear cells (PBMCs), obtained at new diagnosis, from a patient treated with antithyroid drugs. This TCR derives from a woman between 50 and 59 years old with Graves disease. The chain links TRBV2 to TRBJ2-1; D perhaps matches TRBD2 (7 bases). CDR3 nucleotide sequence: TGTGCACAACGGGGGGCGCAGGCGGGAGTTGGTGAGCAGTTCTTC. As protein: CAQRGAQAGVGEQFF.